A selection of T cell receptor beta chains follows, all from one sample in a study of long-term antiretroviral therapy in people with HIV. The method was immunoSEQ multiplex PCR; TCRdb's version includes in-frame clones alone and lacks a portion of them. The sample records 30,000 to 40,000 clones, approximately 75% being singletons. The sequencing used unsorted PBMCs, collected 3 years after starting antiretroviral therapy. These TCRs come from a middle-aged man with HIV. Both conserved end residues are part of each CDR3. A D gene is named only where the DNA matches it firmly. The size of a clone is reported for some rows only, either as once, few or many, or as a class for expanded clones.

>TRBJ2-2|-|TRBV15|-
TGTGCCACCAGCACCCACCATCTAAGAGGGTCCACCGGGGAGCTGTTTTTT
CATSTHHLRGSTGELFF
>TRBJ1-2|-|TRBV23-1|-
TGCGCCAGCAGCCATCGGACGGGCGGAAACTATGGCTACACCTTC
CASSHRTGGNYGYTF
>TRBJ2-1|-|TRBV7-2|-
TGTGCCAGCAGCTCCACTAGGGGTCTAAGCTCCTACAATGAGCAGTTCTTC
CASSSTRGLSSYNEQFF
>TRBJ2-1|TRBD2|TRBV10-3|-
TGTGCCATCAGTGGGGGGACTACGCTCGATGAGCAGTTCTTC
CAISGGTTLDEQFF
>TRBJ2-1|TRBD2|TRBV7-2|-
TGTGCCAGCAGCCCCCCAGGTAGCGGGAGAACGAATGAGCAGTTCTTC
CASSPPGSGRTNEQFF
>TRBJ2-5|-|TRBV9|-
TGTGCCAGCAGCCGGGGGCGGGGGAACCAAGAGACCCAGTACTTC
CASSRGRGNQETQYF
>TRBJ2-1|-|TRBV9|-
TGTGCCAGCAGCCCTGAGGGGATTTACAATGAGCAGTTCTTC
CASSPEGIYNEQFF
>TRBJ2-2|-|TRBV15|-
TGTGCCACCAGCAGAGTCGTACCCACGAACACCGGGGAGCTGTTTTTT
CATSRVVPTNTGELFF
>TRBJ2-5|-|TRBV9|-
TGTGCCAGCAGCGTAGGAGGTATGGGGGAGACCCAGTACTTC
CASSVGGMGETQYF
>TRBJ2-2|TRBD2|TRBV19|-
TGTGCCAGTTGGGGCGGGGGATCTAACACCGGGGAGCTGTTTTTT
CASWGGGSNTGELFF
>TRBJ2-5|-|TRBV11-2|-
TGTGCCAGCAGCTTATATCGGGGACGAGAGACCCAGTACTTC
CASSLYRGRETQYF
>TRBJ2-7|TRBD2|TRBV19|-
TGTGCCAGTAGTATATTTTCGACCGGGACTAGAAGCGAGCAGTACTTC
CASSIFSTGTRSEQYF
>TRBJ2-5|-|TRBV7-2|-
TGTGCCAGCAGTTTGGGGGTTCGGGCCGGAGAGACCCAGTACTTC
CASSLGVRAGETQYF
>TRBJ1-2|-|TRBV18|-
TGTGCCAGCTCACCACCGGCAGCTCCTAACTATGGCTACACCTTC
CASSPPAAPNYGYTF
>TRBJ2-5|TRBD2|TRBV28|-
TGTGCCAGCAGGGCGGGGGGTCGGGAGACCCAGTACTTC
CASRAGGRETQYF
>TRBJ2-7|TRBD1|TRBV7-9|-
TGTGCCAGCAGCCCCCGGGGCAGGGGGACCGAGCAGTACTTC
CASSPRGRGTEQYF
>TRBJ1-5|-|TRBV28|few
TGTGCCAGCAGTTCCCCCAGGAGGGGTCAGCCCCAGCATTTT
CASSSPRRGQPQHF
>TRBJ2-2|-|TRBV25-1|-
TGTGCCAGCATACGGGACGCAAGGTGGATCTTGGCCGGGGAGCTGTTTTTT
CASIRDARWILAGELFF
>TRBJ2-5|TRBD2|TRBV5-5|once
TGTGCCAGCAGCCCCGGACTAGCGGGGGACCAAGAGACCCAGTACTTC
CASSPGLAGDQETQYF
>TRBJ2-7|TRBD2|TRBV27|-
TGTGCCAGCGCCCCACTAGCGGGAGGCAACGAGCAGTACTTC
CASAPLAGGNEQYF
>TRBJ2-2|TRBD1|TRBV29-1|-
TGCAGCGTCCGGGACAGGGGGACCGGGGAGCTGTTTTTT
CSVRDRGTGELFF
>TRBJ2-7|-|TRBV4-3|once
TGCGCCAGCAGCCAGTCGACTAGATTTTCATACGAGCAGTACTTC
CASSQSTRFSYEQYF
>TRBJ2-7|TRBD1|TRBV6-5|-
TGTGCCAGCAGTTTTTCGGGACAGACTTCCTACGAGCAGTACTTC
CASSFSGQTSYEQYF
>TRBJ2-6|-|TRBV6-1|-
TGTGCCAGCACGCAGGGAAGTTCTGGGGCCAACGTCCTGACTTTC
CASTQGSSGANVLTF
>TRBJ2-1|-|TRBV5-1|-
TGCGCCAGCAGCTTGAGACGGGACAATGAGCAGTTCTTC
CASSLRRDNEQFF
>TRBJ1-1|-|TRBV12-5|-
TGTGCTAGTGGTTTCGGCCAGGGTGAAGCTTTCTTT
CASGFGQGEAFF
>TRBJ2-7|TRBD1|TRBV27|-
TGTGCCAGCAGTCCCACGGGACAGGGATGGTACGAGCAGTACTTC
CASSPTGQGWYEQYF